This entry concerns a single TCR beta chain. Its cognate antigen is unknown. The sample originates from a study of beta chain features in type 1 diabetes. Reverse transcribing all isolated RNA meant expressed TCRB transcripts were sequenced. Libraries were prepared by immunoSEQ multiplex PCR; TCRdb keeps only in-frame clonotypes and omits some of them. The sample lists 240,000 or so clones, about 63% seen once, with 0.053% in the top ten. The V end was cut by 2 bases, the J end by 5 bases, with 9 bases between. The germline gives CDR1 GTSNPN, CDR2 SVGIG (reference sequence). The CDR3 covers 12 residues. Study observations and caveats: Type 1 diabetes patients had TCRB CDR3s that were shorter (moderately but significantly so) in all four CD4+ subsets.

The sequence derives from a young man in good health. The source material was naive CD4+ T cells from blood. This sequence joins TRBV30 and TRBJ1-1; possible D gene TRBD1, 6 bases. The CDR3 loop is CAWSWGATEAFF. The CDR3 DNA follows: TGTGCCTGGAGTTGGGGGGCAACTGAAGCTTTCTTT.